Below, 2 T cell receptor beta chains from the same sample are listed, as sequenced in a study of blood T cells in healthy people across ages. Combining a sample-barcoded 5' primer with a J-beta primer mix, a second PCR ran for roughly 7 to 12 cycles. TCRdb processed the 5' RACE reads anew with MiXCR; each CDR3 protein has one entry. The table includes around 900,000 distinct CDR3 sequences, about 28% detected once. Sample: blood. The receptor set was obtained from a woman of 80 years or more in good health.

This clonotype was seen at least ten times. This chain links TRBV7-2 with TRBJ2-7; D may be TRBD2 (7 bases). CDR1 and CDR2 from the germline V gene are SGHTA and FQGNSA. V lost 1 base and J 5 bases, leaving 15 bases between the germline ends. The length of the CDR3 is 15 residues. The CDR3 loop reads CASSLEGGNRHEQYF. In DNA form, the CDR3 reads TGTGCCAGCAGCTTAGAGGGGGGGAATAGGCACGAGCAGTACTTC. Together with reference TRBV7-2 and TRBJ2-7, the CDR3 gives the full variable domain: GAGVSQSPSNKVTEKGKDVELRCDPISGHTALYWYRQSLGQGLEFLIYFQGNSAPDKSGLPSDRFSAERTGGSVSTLTIQRTQQEDSAVYLCASSLEGGNRHEQYFGPGTRLTVT.

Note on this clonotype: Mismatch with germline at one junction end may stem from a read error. CDR3 residues: CASSFGGRTTNEELFF. CDR3 nucleotide sequence: TGTGCCAGCAGCTTTGGGGGAAGGACAACTAATGAAGAACTGTTTTTT. The chain carries TRBV13 and TRBJ1-4, with a weak D call TRBD1 (5 bases). The CDR3 is 16 amino acids. CDR1 and CDR2 from the germline V gene are PRHDT and FYEKMQ (reference sequence).